The TCR beta chain under discussion was sequenced for a study of regulatory and conventional T cells in breast cancer. The length of the CDR3 is 15 residues. The V gene lost 4 bases and the J gene lost 4 bases, with 15 bases spanning the gap. Germline CDR1 and CDR2: SGDLS and YYNGEE. TCRdb processed the PCR reads anew with MiXCR; each CDR3 protein has one entry. The sample records over 15,000 distinct CDR3 sequences, 30% to 35% being singletons. Sequencing used conventional T cells from blood. The chain uses TRBV9 and TRBJ2-1; D may correspond to TRBD1 or TRBD2 (7 bases each). The TCR sequence derives from a female donor in good health. CDR3 DNA: TGTGCCAGCAGCTCAGGGGGGGGAAATTACAATGAGCAGTTCTTC. As protein: CASSSGGGNYNEQFF.